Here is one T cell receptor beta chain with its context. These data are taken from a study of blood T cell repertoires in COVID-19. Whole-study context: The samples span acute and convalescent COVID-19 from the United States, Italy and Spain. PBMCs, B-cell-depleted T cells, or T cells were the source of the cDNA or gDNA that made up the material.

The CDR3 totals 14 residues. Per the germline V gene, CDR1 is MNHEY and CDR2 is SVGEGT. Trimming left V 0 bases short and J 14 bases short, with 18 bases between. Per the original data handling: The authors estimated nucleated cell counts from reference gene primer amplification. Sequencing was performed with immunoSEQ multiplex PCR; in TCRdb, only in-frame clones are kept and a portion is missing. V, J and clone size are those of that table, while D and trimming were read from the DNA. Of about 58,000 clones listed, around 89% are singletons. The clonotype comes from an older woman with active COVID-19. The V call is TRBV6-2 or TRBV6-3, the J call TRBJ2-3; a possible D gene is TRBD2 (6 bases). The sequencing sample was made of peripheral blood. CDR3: CASSYSTVTRGLYF. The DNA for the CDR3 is TGTGCCAGCAGTTACTCGACGGTGACTAGGGGTTTGTATTTT.